This paragraph reports one TCR beta chain. Its target antigen remains unknown. No qualities accompany the bases; no much larger clone lies one base away. As encoded in the germline V gene, CDR1 is SGHRS while CDR2 is YFSETQ. The CDR3 goes from the cysteine to the phenylalanine over 13 residues. Only the CDR3 region is kept as DNA, spanning 39 bases read in frame from base 1. V loses 4 bases at its end and J loses 8 bases; junction bases beyond the gene matches: 8. The sample is drawn from a study of T-cell memory formation after mild COVID-19 (dated by TCRdb to the early 2020s). Broadly, across the study: Most TCR sequence clusters were specific to one of the two donors. T-cell clones expanding and contracting after mild COVID-19 in two donors were tracked by longitudinal TCRalpha and TCRbeta repertoire sequencing. Two young, previously healthy adult volunteers, one female and one male, were included in the cohort. What the research found in general, with its limitations: The second-wave clones that peaked on day 37 were not confirmed to be SARS-CoV-2 specific. Clones contracting from day 15 to 85 had balanced CD4/CD8 phenotypes, while a second wave expanding from day 15 to 37 was biased towards CD4+. Contracting CD4+ clones appeared mostly in the CM and EM memory subsets, whereas CD8+ clones were enriched in EMRA. Some responding clones were found in pre-infection memory, which suggests that pre-existing cross-reactive memory T cells took part in the SARS-CoV-2 response. The study covered only a couple of mild cases, and larger cohorts including severe cases with pre-infection samples were considered necessary.

PBMCs were isolated by Ficoll-Paque density gradient centrifugation. TCRdb names Illumina NovaSeq 6000 as the instrument used. TCRalpha and TCRbeta cDNA libraries were constructed by 5'RACE with constant-segment primers, with sample barcodes and unique molecular identifiers being introduced. RNA was extracted from every sample with Trizol reagent. Amplification of the libraries took two PCR steps, and the second step added a second sample barcode plus Illumina TruSeq adapters. The libraries were sequenced on an Illumina NovaSeq using 2 x 150 bp paired-end reads. Concerning the study's data processing: Demultiplexing of reads and collapsing into UMI-guided consensus sequences were performed with migec v1.2.7. Using mixcr v2.1.11, UMI consensuses were aligned to TRA and TRB V and J templates and then assembled into clonotypes. Expanded or contracted clonotypes were those called significant by both edgeR and NoisET, with noise models trained on biological replicates. For edgeR calls, the thresholds were a false discovery rate-adjusted p below 0.01 and a log2 fold-change of 1. As an exploratory analysis of dynamics, max-normalized trajectories of the 1000 most abundant clonotypes were examined with PCA combined with hierarchical clustering. Separately sequenced CD4+ and CD8+ repertoires were used to assign a CD4 or CD8 phenotype to each responding clone. The raw public reads went through TCRdb reprocessing: fastp at Q25, MiXCR clone calling, in-frame beta chains kept. Identical CDR3 proteins give one entry, which carries the most common genes and DNA. These V and J calls derive from TCRdb rather than the authors' analysis. The table for this sample lists about 290,000 distinct CDR3 sequences; around 17% of them were counted only once. The ten most abundant clones make up around 23% of the sample.

The source of this sequence is a man aged 18 to 29 who had mild COVID-19 (a few samples of this study predate the infection). The sample titles of this study are shuffled in the database, so cell type and time point are left out; the donor was told from shared clones. The sequenced sample consisted of PBMCs or a T cell subset sorted from them (not recorded which). Recombination joined TRBV5-1 with TRBJ1-2, and 7 junction bases match TRBD1. The sequenced DNA: TGCGCCAGCAGCGACGGACAGGTCTACGGCTACACCTTC. This yields the protein CASSDGQVYGYTF.